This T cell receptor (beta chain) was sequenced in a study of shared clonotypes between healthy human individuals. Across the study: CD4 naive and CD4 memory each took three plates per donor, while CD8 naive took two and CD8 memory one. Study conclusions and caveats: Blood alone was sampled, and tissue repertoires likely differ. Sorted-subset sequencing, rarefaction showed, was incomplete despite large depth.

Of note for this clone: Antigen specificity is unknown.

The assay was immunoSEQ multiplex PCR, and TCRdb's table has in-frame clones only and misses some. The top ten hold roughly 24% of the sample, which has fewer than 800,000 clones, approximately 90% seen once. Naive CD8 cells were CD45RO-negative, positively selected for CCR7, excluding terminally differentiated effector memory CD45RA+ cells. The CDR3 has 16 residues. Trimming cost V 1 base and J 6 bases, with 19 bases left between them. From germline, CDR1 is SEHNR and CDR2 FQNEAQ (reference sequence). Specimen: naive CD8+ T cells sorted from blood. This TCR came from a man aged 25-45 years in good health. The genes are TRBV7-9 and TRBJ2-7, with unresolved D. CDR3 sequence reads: CASSLVSPGLHLEQYF. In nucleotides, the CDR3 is TGTGCCAGCAGCTTAGTCTCGCCTGGCTTGCACCTCGAGCAGTACTTC.